This T cell receptor beta chain was profiled in a study of patients and donors after allogeneic stem cell transplantation. Germline V lookup: CDR1 MNHGY, CDR2 SAAAGT. There are 18 residues in the CDR3. The V and J ends lost 2 bases and 2 bases respectively, with 16 bases between them. This clonotype was counted a few times. In TCRdb, the RT-PCR reads were re-called with MiXCR into one record per CDR3 protein. This sample has about 87,000 distinct CDR3 sequences; 5% occur once, and the top ten carry 2.6%. The rearrangement uses TRBV6-8 and TRBJ1-6; D is uncertain. The TCR was taken from a human donor who was either an allogeneic HSCT recipient or a stem cell or donor lymphocyte infusion donor (not recorded which). It is not recorded whose cells these are; they may come from a transplant donor. Sequencing was carried out using blood, either unsorted or a sorted T cell fraction (not recorded which). As DNA, the CDR3 is TGTGCCAGCAGTTACGGGCGTATTAAAAGCCCCTATAATTCACCCCTCCACTTT. As protein: CASSYGRIKSPYNSPLHF.